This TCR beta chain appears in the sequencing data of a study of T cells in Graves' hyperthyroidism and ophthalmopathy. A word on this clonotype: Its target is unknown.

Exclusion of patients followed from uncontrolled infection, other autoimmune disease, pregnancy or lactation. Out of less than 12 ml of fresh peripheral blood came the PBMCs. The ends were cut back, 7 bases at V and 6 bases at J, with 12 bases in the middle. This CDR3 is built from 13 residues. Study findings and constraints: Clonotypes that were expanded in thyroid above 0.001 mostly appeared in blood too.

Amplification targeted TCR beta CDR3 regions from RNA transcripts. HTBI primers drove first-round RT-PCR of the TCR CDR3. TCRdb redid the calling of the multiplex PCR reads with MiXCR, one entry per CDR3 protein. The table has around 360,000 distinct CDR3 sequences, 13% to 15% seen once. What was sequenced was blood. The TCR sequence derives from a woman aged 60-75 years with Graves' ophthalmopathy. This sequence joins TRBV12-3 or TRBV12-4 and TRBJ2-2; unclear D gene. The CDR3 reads CASNQAGSGELFF. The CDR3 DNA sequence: TGTGCCAGCAACCAGGCTGGGTCCGGGGAGCTGTTTTTT.